The following is a TCR beta chain sequence with its context. Sequencing of TCR beta covered CD8+ and CD4+ T cells obtained from blood. Reverse transcription of about 0.45 to 1 ug RNA was carried out with random hexamers. TCRdb re-called the immunoSEQ multiplex PCR reads through MiXCR, storing one row per CDR3 protein. Of about 140,000 distinct CDR3 sequences in the sample, around 95% were seen once. The CDR3 is made up of 17 amino acids. Germline V gives CDR1 MNHEY, CDR2 SVGAGI. Trimming stripped 0 bases from V and 2 bases from J, with 14 bases between. The record originates from a study of CD8 T cells in Susac syndrome.

Sequencing input: CD4+ T cells from PBMCs. The receptor was isolated from a human donor with Susac syndrome. The rearrangement links TRBV6-5 to TRBJ1-5; D is undetermined. CDR3 nucleotides: TGTGCCAGCAGTTACTCGGGAGGGAAAGGTCGCAATCAGCCCCAGCATTTT. Translating gives CASSYSGGKGRNQPQHF.